This T cell receptor beta chain was documented in a study of T cells in Graves' hyperthyroidism and ophthalmopathy. TCR beta CDR3 region amplification was performed from RNA transcripts. HTBI primers drove first-round RT-PCR of the TCR CDR3. Via MiXCR, TCRdb re-called the multiplex PCR reads, giving one row per CDR3 protein. The sample includes 300,000 to 450,000 distinct CDR3 sequences, more than 12% of them seen just once. The CDR3 contains 15 residues. Per the germline V gene, CDR1 is MNHEY and CDR2 is SMNVEV (reference sequence). V was pared by 6 bases and J by 6 bases, with 17 bases between. At least ten counts were recorded for this clonotype.

The TCR was taken from a young woman with Graves' ophthalmopathy. The genes are TRBV27 and TRBJ2-2; no firm D call. The sequenced sample was blood. CDR3 amino acids: CASRPASVVAGELFF. In nucleotides, the CDR3 is TGTGCCAGCAGGCCCGCCTCAGTGGTAGCCGGGGAGCTGTTTTTT.